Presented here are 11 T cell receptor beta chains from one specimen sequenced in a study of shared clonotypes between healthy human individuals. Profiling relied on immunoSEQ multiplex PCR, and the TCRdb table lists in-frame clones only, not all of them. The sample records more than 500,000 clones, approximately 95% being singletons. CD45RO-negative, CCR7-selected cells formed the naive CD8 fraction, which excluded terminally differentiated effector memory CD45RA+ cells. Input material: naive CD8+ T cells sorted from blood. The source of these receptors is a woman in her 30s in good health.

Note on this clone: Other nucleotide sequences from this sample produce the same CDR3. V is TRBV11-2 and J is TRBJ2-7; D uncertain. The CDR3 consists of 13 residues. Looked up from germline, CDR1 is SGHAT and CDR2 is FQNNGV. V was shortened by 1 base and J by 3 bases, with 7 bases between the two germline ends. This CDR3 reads CASSLVGGYEQYF. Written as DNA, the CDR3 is TGTGCCAGCAGCTTAGTCGGTGGCTACGAGCAGTACTTC.

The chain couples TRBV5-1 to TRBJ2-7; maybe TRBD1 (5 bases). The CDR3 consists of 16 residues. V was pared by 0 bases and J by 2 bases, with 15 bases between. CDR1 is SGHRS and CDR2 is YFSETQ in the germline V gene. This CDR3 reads CASSLVGRDSTYEQYF. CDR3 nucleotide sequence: TGCGCCAGCAGCTTGGTGGGCAGGGATAGTACCTACGAGCAGTACTTC.

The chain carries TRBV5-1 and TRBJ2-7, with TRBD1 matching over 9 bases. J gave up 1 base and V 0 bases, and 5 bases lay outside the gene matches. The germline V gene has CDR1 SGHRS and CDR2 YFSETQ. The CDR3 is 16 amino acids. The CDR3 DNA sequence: TGCGCCAGCAGCTTGGAGGGGACAGGGTCGTCCTACGAGCAGTACTTC. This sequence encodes CASSLEGTGSSYEQYF.

The CDR3 coding sequence is TGTGCCAGCAGTTTATTCGGGGGCGGCTACGAGCAGTACTTC. It is translated as CASSLFGGGYEQYF. The chain is built from TRBV28 and TRBJ2-7; D may match TRBD1 or TRBD2 (6 bases each). Trimming removed 1 base at V and 3 bases at J, with 10 bases between. The germline V gene encodes CDR1 MDHEN and CDR2 SYDVKM. This CDR3 contains 14 residues.

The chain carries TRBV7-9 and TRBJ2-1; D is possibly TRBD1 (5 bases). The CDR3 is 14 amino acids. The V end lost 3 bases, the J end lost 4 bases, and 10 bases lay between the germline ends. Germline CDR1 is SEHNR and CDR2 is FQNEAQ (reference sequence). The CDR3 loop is CASSLDTDYNEQFF. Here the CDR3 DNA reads TGTGCCAGCAGCTTGGACACAGATTACAATGAGCAGTTCTTC.

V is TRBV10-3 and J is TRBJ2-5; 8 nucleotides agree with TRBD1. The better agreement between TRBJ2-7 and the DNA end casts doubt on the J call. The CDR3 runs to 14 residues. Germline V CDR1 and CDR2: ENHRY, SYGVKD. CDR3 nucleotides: TGTGCCATCAGTGAGTGGGACAGGACCTACGAGCAGTACTTC. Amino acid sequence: CAISEWDRTYEQYF.

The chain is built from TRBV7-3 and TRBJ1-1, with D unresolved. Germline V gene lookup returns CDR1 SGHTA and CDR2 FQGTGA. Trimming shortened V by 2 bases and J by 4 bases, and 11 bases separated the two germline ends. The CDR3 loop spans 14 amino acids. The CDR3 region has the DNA TGTGCCAGCAGCTTAGTTGGTTCGGGCACTGAAGCTTTCTTT. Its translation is CASSLVGSGTEAFF.

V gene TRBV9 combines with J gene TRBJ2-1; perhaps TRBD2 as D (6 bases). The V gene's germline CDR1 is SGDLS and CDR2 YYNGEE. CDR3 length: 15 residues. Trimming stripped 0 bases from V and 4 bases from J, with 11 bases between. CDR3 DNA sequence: TGTGCCAGCAGCGTAGGGCGGGATTATTACAATGAGCAGTTCTTC. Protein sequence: CASSVGRDYYNEQFF.

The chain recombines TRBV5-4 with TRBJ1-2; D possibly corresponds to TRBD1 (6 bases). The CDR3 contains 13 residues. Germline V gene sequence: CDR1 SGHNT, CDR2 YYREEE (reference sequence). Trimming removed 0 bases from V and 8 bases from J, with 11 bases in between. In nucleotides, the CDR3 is TGTGCCAGCAGCTTGGATCCAGGGGCCGGCTACACCTTC. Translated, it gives CASSLDPGAGYTF.

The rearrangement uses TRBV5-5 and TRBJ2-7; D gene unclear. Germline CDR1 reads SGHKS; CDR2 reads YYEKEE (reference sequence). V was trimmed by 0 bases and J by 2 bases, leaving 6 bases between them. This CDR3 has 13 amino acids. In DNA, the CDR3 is TGTGCCAGCAGCTTGGCCGAGACCTACGAGCAGTACTTC. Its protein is CASSLAETYEQYF.

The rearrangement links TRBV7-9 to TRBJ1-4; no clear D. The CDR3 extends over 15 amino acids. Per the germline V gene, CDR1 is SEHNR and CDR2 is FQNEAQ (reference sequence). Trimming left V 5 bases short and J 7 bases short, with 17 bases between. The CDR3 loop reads CASSPRRAAGEKLFF. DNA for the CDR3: TGTGCCAGCAGCCCCCGTCGGGCAGCGGGTGAAAAACTGTTTTTT.